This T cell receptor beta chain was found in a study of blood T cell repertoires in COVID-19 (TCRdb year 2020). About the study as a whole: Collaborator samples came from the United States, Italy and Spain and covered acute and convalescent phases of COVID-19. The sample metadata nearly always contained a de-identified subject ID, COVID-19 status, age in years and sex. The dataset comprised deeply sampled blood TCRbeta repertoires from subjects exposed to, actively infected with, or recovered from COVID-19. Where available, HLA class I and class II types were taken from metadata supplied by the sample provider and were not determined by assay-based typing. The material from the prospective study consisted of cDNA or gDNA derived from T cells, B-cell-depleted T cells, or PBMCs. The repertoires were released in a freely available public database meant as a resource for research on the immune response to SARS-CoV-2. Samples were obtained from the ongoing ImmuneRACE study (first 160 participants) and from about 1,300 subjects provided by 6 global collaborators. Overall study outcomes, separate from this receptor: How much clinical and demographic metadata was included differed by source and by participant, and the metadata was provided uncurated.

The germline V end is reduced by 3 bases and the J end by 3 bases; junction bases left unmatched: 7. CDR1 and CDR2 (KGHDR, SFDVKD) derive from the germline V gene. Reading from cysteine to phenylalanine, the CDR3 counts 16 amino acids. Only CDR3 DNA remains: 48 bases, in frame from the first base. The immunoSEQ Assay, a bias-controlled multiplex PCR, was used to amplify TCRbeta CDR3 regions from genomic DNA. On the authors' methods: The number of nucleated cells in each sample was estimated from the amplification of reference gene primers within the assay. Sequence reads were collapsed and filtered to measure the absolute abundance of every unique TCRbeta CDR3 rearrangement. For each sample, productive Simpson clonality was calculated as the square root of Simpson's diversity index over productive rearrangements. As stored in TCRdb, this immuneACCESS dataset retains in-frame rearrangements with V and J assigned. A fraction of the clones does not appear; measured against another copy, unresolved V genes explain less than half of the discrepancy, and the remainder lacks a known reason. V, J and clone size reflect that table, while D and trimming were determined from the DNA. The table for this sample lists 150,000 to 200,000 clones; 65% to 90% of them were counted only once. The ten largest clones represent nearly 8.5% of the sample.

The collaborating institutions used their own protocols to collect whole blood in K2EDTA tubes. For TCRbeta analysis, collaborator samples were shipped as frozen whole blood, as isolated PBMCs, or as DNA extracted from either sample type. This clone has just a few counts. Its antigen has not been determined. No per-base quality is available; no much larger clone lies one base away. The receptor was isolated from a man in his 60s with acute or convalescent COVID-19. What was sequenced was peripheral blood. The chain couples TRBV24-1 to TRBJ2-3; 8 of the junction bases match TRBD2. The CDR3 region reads CATSDLQRERTDTQYF. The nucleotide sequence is TGTGCCACCAGTGATCTCCAGCGGGAGAGGACAGATACGCAGTATTTT.